One and the same sample provided the 9 T cell receptor beta chains below, sequenced in a study of T-cell memory formation after mild COVID-19 (dated by TCRdb to the early 2020s). Library preparation employed 5' RACE. The sequencer listed for this sample is Illumina NovaSeq 6000. TCRdb reanalyzed the raw reads on its own, using fastp at Q25 for trimming and MiXCR for clone calling, and kept in-frame beta chains. Each record represents a unique CDR3 protein, reported with the most common genes and DNA among its rows. Recorded for this sample are about 57,000 distinct CDR3 sequences; roughly an eighth of them occurred a single time. Clones ranked in the top ten supply more than 20% of the sample. The sequencing input was PBMCs or a T cell subset sorted from them (not recorded which). Receptor source: a man between 18 and 35 years old who had mild COVID-19 (a few samples of this study predate the infection). The sample titles of this study are shuffled in the database, so cell type and time point are left out; the donor was told from shared clones.

The V gene is TRBV6-6, the J gene TRBJ2-1; 12 bases map to TRBD2. The CDR3 has 15 residues. Trimming at V came to 6 bases and at J to 8 bases, leaving 8 bases not matched to a gene. CDR1 and CDR2 (germline): MNHNY, SVGAGI (reference sequence). This chain's CDR3 is CASRPLAGGPHEQFF. Here the CDR3 DNA reads TGTGCCAGCAGACCTCTAGCGGGGGGGCCTCATGAGCAGTTCTTC.

Only a few counts were recorded for this clonotype. This chain joins TRBV20-1 and TRBJ1-6; 7 bases match TRBD1. V trimming: 6 bases; J trimming: 8 bases; junction bases outside the gene matches: 10. In germline, CDR1 is DFQATT, CDR2 SNEGSKA (reference sequence). The CDR3 is made up of 14 amino acids. CDR3 amino acids: CSALSGTEDSPLHF. DNA for the CDR3: TGCAGTGCACTCTCCGGGACAGAGGATTCACCCCTCCACTTT.

Only a few counts were recorded for this clonotype. The chain is built from TRBV6-2 or TRBV6-3 and TRBJ2-1, with D possibly being TRBD1 (6 bases). This CDR3 region has 15 residues. Trimming shortened V by 8 bases and J by 4 bases, and 18 bases separated the two germline ends. Germline loops: CDR1 MNHEY, CDR2 SVGEGT. DNA for the CDR3: TGTGCCAGCTGTGTAATGGGGGCTGGATACAATGAGCAGTTCTTC. This gives the protein CASCVMGAGYNEQFF.

This clonotype was seen repeatedly, ten times or more. The chain couples TRBV7-2 to TRBJ2-5; 9 bases match TRBD2. There are 15 residues in the CDR3. V lost 5 bases and J lost 1; bases outside the gene matches: 5. Per germline, CDR1 SGHTA and CDR2 FQGNSA. The CDR3 loop reads CASSGVSGGQETQYF. The CDR3 DNA reads as TGTGCCAGCAGCGGCGTTAGCGGGGGCCAAGAGACCCAGTACTTC.

This clonotype was recorded at least ten times. V gene TRBV7-2 combines with J gene TRBJ2-5, with 9 positions matching TRBD2. Trimming took 1 base from V and 4 from J; bases not matched to a gene: 7. The length of the CDR3 is 16 residues. In germline, CDR1 is SGHTA, CDR2 FQGNSA. CDR3 amino acids: CASSLVRLAGRETQYF. The CDR3 bases are TGTGCCAGCAGCTTAGTTCGGCTAGCGGGGAGAGAGACCCAGTACTTC.

The V gene is TRBV20-1, the J gene TRBJ1-1; D is possibly TRBD1 (5 bases). This CDR3 comprises 14 residues. The germline CDR1 and CDR2 sequences are DFQATT and SNEGSKA (reference sequence). Trimming cost V 6 bases and J 1 base, with 15 bases left between them. The CDR3: CSAPRQFRNTEAFF. In DNA, the CDR3 is TGCAGTGCGCCCCGACAGTTCCGGAACACTGAAGCTTTCTTT.

J is TRBJ1-5 and V is TRBV18; TRBD1 matches at 7 bases. V dropped 2 bases and J dropped 3; count of bases not matched to a gene: 10. Germline V gene data show CDR1 as KGHSH and CDR2 as LQKENI. The CDR3 has 17 amino acids. CDR3 in DNA: TGTGCCAGCTCACCATTGCCAGGGGGTCATAACAATCAGCCCCAGCATTTT. Amino acid sequence: CASSPLPGGHNNQPQHF.

V usage is TRBV20-1 and J usage is TRBJ2-5; unclear D gene. The CDR3 covers 13 residues. Germline values: CDR1 DFQATT, CDR2 SNEGSKA (reference sequence). V was shortened by 3 bases and J by 2 bases, with 10 bases between the two germline ends. CDR3 in amino acids: CSASGSSQETQYF. The CDR3 DNA is TGCAGTGCTAGCGGGTCCTCACAAGAGACCCAGTACTTC.

As DNA, the CDR3 is TGTGCCAGCAGCCCCGGGACAGTCTACGAGCCCTACTTC. It encodes CASSPGTVYEPYF. V is TRBV7-9 and J is TRBJ2-7; TRBD1 agrees at 7 bases. Per the germline V gene, CDR1 is SEHNR and CDR2 is FQNEAQ (reference sequence). Unmatched junction bases numbered 14, after V lost 5 bases and J lost 13 bases. This CDR3 region has 13 residues. The entire variable domain, with the rest obtained from reference TRBV7-9 and TRBJ2-7, is as follows: DTGVSQNPRHKITKRGQNVTFRCDPISEHNRLYWYRQTLGQGPEFLTYFQNEAQLEKSRLLSDRFSAERPKGSFSTLEIQRTEQGDSAMYLCASSPGTVYEPYFGPGTRLTVT.